Listed here are 28 T cell receptor beta chains from one sample, sequenced in a study of blood T cell repertoires in COVID-19. Only in-frame clones appear in the TCRdb table, and some are missing; sequencing was by immunoSEQ multiplex PCR. The sample has around 290,000 clones, approximately 91% seen once. Sequencing was done on a sample of PBMCs or T cells enriched from blood (not recorded which). The receptors come from a woman between 40 and 50 years old who had recovered from COVID-19.

V usage is TRBV5-6 and J usage is TRBJ1-3; perhaps TRBD1 as D (6 bases). V lost 1 base to trimming and J lost 12 bases, with 20 bases between them. This CDR3 spans 15 amino acids. Germline V gene lookup returns CDR1 SGHDT and CDR2 YYEEEE. CDR3: CASSLSGGLRGGIYF. CDR3 coding DNA: TGTGCCAGCAGCTTGAGCGGGGGCCTCCGAGGAGGCATATATTTT.

The J gene is TRBJ2-1, the V gene TRBV3-1 (or the pseudogene TRBV3-2); 11 nucleotides agree with TRBD2. Per germline, CDR1 LGHDT and CDR2 YNNKEL (reference sequence). The V and J ends lost 0 bases and 3 bases, in that order; junction bases with no gene match: 4. This CDR3 spans 17 amino acids. The CDR3 reads CASSQDPTSGVYNEQFF. The CDR3 coding sequence is TGTGCCAGCAGCCAAGATCCGACTAGCGGGGTCTACAATGAGCAGTTCTTC.

For the CDR3, the DNA is TGTGCCAGCAGCCCGACAGGGCGTAGAGACACTGAAGCTTTCTTT. Its protein is CASSPTGRRDTEAFF. The gene calls are TRBV13 and TRBJ1-1; 7 bases align to TRBD1. Germline V gene sequence: CDR1 PRHDT, CDR2 FYEKMQ (reference sequence). With V trimmed by 5 bases and J by 3 bases, 9 bases remained unmatched. The CDR3 is 15 residues long.

The chain couples TRBV3-1 (or the pseudogene TRBV3-2) to TRBJ2-1; D might be TRBD1 (6 bases). Germline CDR1 is LGHDT and CDR2 is YNNKEL (reference sequence). With 1 base removed from V and 4 bases from J, the gap between germline ends came to 11 bases. The CDR3 consists of 15 residues. In nucleotides, the CDR3 is TGTGCCAGCAGCCAAGCGGACAGAGTTTACAATGAGCAGTTCTTC. Translating it yields CASSQADRVYNEQFF.

The CDR3 DNA sequence: TGTGCCAGCAGCGTGTACCGGGACAGGGGGTACGAGCAGTACTTC. It yields the protein CASSVYRDRGYEQYF. The chain carries TRBV9 and TRBJ2-7; 11 bases agree with TRBD1. The CDR3 totals 15 residues. Losses at the gene ends were 2 bases for V and 4 bases for J; bases not matched to a gene: 5. Per germline, CDR1 SGDLS and CDR2 YYNGEE.

The chain combines TRBV19 with TRBJ1-2, with D uncertain. The ends were cut back, 8 bases at V and 4 bases at J, with 14 bases in the middle. Per germline, CDR1 LNHDA and CDR2 SQIVND (reference sequence). This CDR3 contains 13 residues. CDR3 bases: TGTGCCAGTTCTAATTACAGATTCTATGGCTACACCTTC. Translated, it gives CASSNYRFYGYTF.

This chain joins TRBV11-2 and TRBJ2-1; tentatively, D is TRBD2 (5 bases). The CDR3 length is 16 residues. CDR1 is SGHAT, CDR2 FQNNGV, per germline. V was trimmed by 5 bases and J by 2 bases, leaving 16 bases between them. CDR3 nucleotides: TGTGCCAGCAGCCCCTTACTCGGGATCGCCTACAATGAGCAGTTCTTC. The encoded protein is CASSPLLGIAYNEQFF.

This rearrangement joins TRBV7-2 to TRBJ1-2; a weak D match, TRBD1 (5 bases). The CDR3 sequence is 13 residues long. CDR1 is SGHTA and CDR2 is FQGNSA in the germline V gene. With 6 bases removed from V and 1 base from J, the gap between germline ends came to 9 bases. CDR3: CASSWGGNYGYTF. CDR3 DNA sequence: TGTGCCAGCAGTTGGGGCGGTAACTATGGCTACACCTTC.

The chain carries TRBV2 and TRBJ1-2; 9 bases match TRBD1. CDR3 size: 13 residues. The V gene end was trimmed by 7 bases and the J gene end by 3 bases; junction bases not matched to a gene: 3. Germline V lookup: CDR1 SNHLY, CDR2 FYNNEI. The CDR3, as DNA: TGTGCCAGCACTCGGGACAGGGACTATGGCTACACCTTC. Protein: CASTRDRDYGYTF.

The V gene is TRBV3-1 (or the pseudogene TRBV3-2), the J gene TRBJ2-2, with 8 bases identical to TRBD2. The CDR3 is 16 residues long. The V and J ends lost 3 bases and 4 bases, in that order; junction bases with no gene match: 7. CDR1 is LGHDT and CDR2 is YNNKEL in the germline V gene (reference sequence). CDR3 DNA: TGTGCCAGCAGCCAGACGGGGGGGAGTCCCACCGGGGAGCTGTTTTTT. This sequence encodes CASSQTGGSPTGELFF.

V gene TRBV19 combines with J gene TRBJ1-3; the match to TRBD1 covers 10 bases. Germline lookup yields CDR1 LNHDA and CDR2 SQIVND (reference sequence). The CDR3 has 15 amino acids. The CDR3 spells CASRKGQGFGNTIYF. The CDR3 coding sequence is TGTGCGAGTCGAAAGGGACAGGGGTTTGGAAACACCATATATTTT.

V is TRBV18 and J is TRBJ1-4, with D maybe TRBD1 (5 bases). CDR3 length: 15 amino acids. Trimming removed 6 bases at V and 4 bases at J, with 15 bases between. The germline V gene encodes CDR1 KGHSH and CDR2 LQKENI. This CDR3 is CASSLQGASNEKLFF. The CDR3 DNA sequence: TGTGCCAGCTCCCTACAAGGGGCCAGTAATGAAAAACTGTTTTTT.

CDR3 sequence reads: CASSYRTGGYTQYF. CDR3 bases: TGTGCCAGCAGTTATCGGACAGGGGGATATACGCAGTATTTT. The rearrangement uses TRBV7-9 and TRBJ2-3, with 10 positions matching TRBD1. Trimming at V came to 6 bases and at J to 7 bases, leaving 7 bases not matched to a gene. This CDR3 contains 14 residues. CDR1 is SEHNR, CDR2 FQNEAQ, per germline (reference sequence).

The chain links TRBV29-1 to TRBJ2-5; maybe TRBD1 (5 bases). The CDR3 loop spans 14 amino acids. Germline values: CDR1 SQVTM, CDR2 ANQGSEA. Trimming left V 6 bases short and J 2 bases short, with 16 bases between. CDR3 loop: CSVRRATDQETQYF. DNA of the CDR3: TGCAGCGTCCGAAGGGCGACAGATCAAGAGACCCAGTACTTC.

The chain combines TRBV2 with TRBJ1-1; D not resolved. The CDR3 is 13 residues long. V lost 8 bases and J 5 bases, leaving 15 bases between the germline ends. Looked up from germline, CDR1 is SNHLY and CDR2 is FYNNEI. The CDR3 region has the DNA TGTGCCAGCGTTCTAGAGGAGGAAACTGAAGCTTTCTTT. Amino acid sequence: CASVLEEETEAFF. The full variable domain, its missing parts supplied by reference TRBV2 and TRBJ1-1, is EPEVTQTPSHQVTQMGQEVILRCVPISNHLYFYWYRQILGQKVEFLVSFYNNEISEKSEIFDDQFSVERPDGSNFTLKIRSTKLEDSAMYFCASVLEEETEAFFGQGTRLTVV.

This sequence joins TRBV5-1 and TRBJ1-2; 7 bases line up with TRBD1. V shed 3 bases and J 0 bases; nucleotides not matched to a gene: 5. Per germline, CDR1 SGHRS and CDR2 YFSETQ. The CDR3 has 15 residues. The CDR3 protein is CASSWGTEPNYGYTF. The CDR3 DNA sequence: TGCGCCAGCAGCTGGGGGACAGAGCCTAACTATGGCTACACCTTC.

This sequence joins TRBV30 and TRBJ1-4; D unclear. Germline V gives CDR1 GTSNPN, CDR2 SVGIG (reference sequence). CDR3 length equals 12 residues. V was shortened by 0 bases and J by 8 bases, with 7 bases between the two germline ends. Here the CDR3 DNA reads TGTGCCTGGAGTGTCAATTCCGAAAAACTGTTTTTT. The encoded protein is CAWSVNSEKLFF.

The V gene is TRBV27, the J gene TRBJ2-2; D is possibly TRBD1 (5 bases). The germline V and J ends were trimmed by 4 bases and 5 bases, with 11 bases remaining between them. This CDR3 is built from 14 residues. Per the germline V gene, CDR1 is MNHEY and CDR2 is SMNVEV (reference sequence). DNA of the CDR3: TGTGCCAGCAGTTGGTCCAGGGTGACCGGGGAGCTGTTTTTT. Translating gives CASSWSRVTGELFF.

The chain has TRBV18 and TRBJ2-5; D is undetermined. V lost 3 bases and J lost 5, with 7 bases in between. This CDR3 has 12 amino acids. Germline assignment: CDR1 KGHSH and CDR2 LQKENI. CDR3 residues: CASSPSRETQYF. CDR3 DNA: TGTGCCAGCTCACCCTCTAGGGAGACCCAGTACTTC.

The DNA of the CDR3 is TGTGCCAGCAGCGATCAGACAGCATATAACACTGAAGCTTTCTTT. This gives the protein CASSDQTAYNTEAFF. The chain is built from TRBV14 and TRBJ1-1, with D perhaps matching TRBD1 (5 bases). The V and J ends lost 5 bases and 2 bases respectively, with 15 bases between them. The germline V gene has CDR1 SGHDN and CDR2 FVKESK. CDR3 size: 15 residues.

The V and J genes are TRBV19 and TRBJ2-3; 7 bases are a match to TRBD1. Germline V gene sequence: CDR1 LNHDA, CDR2 SQIVND (reference sequence). With 3 bases clipped from V and 1 base from J, the junction kept 7 bases outside the gene matches. The CDR3 is made up of 16 amino acids. DNA for the CDR3: TGTGCCAGTAGTATCACGAAGAGGGGGCGCACAGATACGCAGTATTTT. As protein: CASSITKRGRTDTQYF.

This chain connects TRBV27 to TRBJ2-5, with TRBD2 matching 8 bases. Germline CDR1 MNHEY, CDR2 SMNVEV (reference sequence). The CDR3 contains 14 residues. After removal of 5 bases from V and 5 bases from J, the junction contained 7 bases not matched to a gene. CDR3 region: CASSPGGARETQYF. For the CDR3, the DNA is TGTGCCAGCAGTCCCGGGGGGGCGAGGGAGACCCAGTACTTC.

The rearrangement links TRBV4-1 to TRBJ1-2, with 7 bases identical to TRBD1. The CDR3 has 16 residues. Germline CDR1 and CDR2: MGHRA and YSYEKL. The junction had 12 bases not matched to a gene; V was cut back by 0 bases and J by 8 bases. The CDR3 bases are TGCGCCAGCAGCCAAGATCAAGGGGGCTACATATTCGGCTACACCTTC. Protein product: CASSQDQGGYIFGYTF.

The CDR3 DNA sequence: TGTGCCAGCAGCCATAGGGGGCTGGACGGGGAGCTGTTTTTT. This translates into CASSHRGLDGELFF. The V gene is TRBV4-2, the J gene TRBJ2-2; TRBD1 matches 7 bases. With 3 bases clipped from V and 7 bases from J, the junction kept 5 bases outside the gene matches. From germline, CDR1 is LGHNA and CDR2 YNFKEQ. This CDR3 region has 14 residues.

The V and J genes are TRBV27 and TRBJ1-6; 8 nucleotides align to TRBD1. V lost 5 bases and J lost 6; bases outside the gene matches: 12. CDR3 length: 17 amino acids. Germline V gene sequence: CDR1 MNHEY, CDR2 SMNVEV (reference sequence). This chain's CDR3 is CASSLYSGTGLNSPLHF. CDR3 in DNA: TGTGCCAGCAGTCTGTACTCCGGGACAGGTCTTAATTCACCCCTCCACTTT.

J is TRBJ2-5 and V is TRBV6-5, with 7 bases that match TRBD2. The germline CDR1 and CDR2 sequences are MNHEY and SVGAGI. This CDR3 has 13 amino acids. V dropped 2 bases and J dropped 5; count of bases not matched to a gene: 2. CDR3 sequence: CASSYHGGETQYF. DNA of the CDR3: TGTGCCAGCAGTTACCACGGGGGGGAGACCCAGTACTTC.

The chain employs TRBV10-3 and TRBJ1-2; 8 bases are shared with TRBD1. Losses at the gene ends were 4 bases for V and 2 bases for J; bases not matched to a gene: 6. Germline CDR1 is ENHRY and CDR2 is SYGVKD. The CDR3 runs 15 residues. The CDR3 nucleotides read TGTGCCATCAGTGGAGACAGGGGACGGAACTATGGCTACACCTTC. Translated, it gives CAISGDRGRNYGYTF.

The chain is built from TRBV5-4 and TRBJ2-2, with TRBD2 matching over 7 bases. The trim removed 4 bases at V and 0 bases at J, leaving 9 bases unmatched. CDR1 is SGHNT, CDR2 YYREEE, per germline (reference sequence). The CDR3 covers 17 residues. The CDR3, as DNA: TGTGCCAGCAGCCTGGGTAGGGCGGGGGCGAACACCGGGGAGCTGTTTTTT. It translates to CASSLGRAGANTGELFF.